The source of this T cell receptor (beta chain) is a study of OX40 agonist ivuxolimab in advanced cancers. At the level of the study: The patients received ivuxolimab by intravenous route every 2 weeks at 0.01 to 10 mg/kg. With a range of roughly 20 to 90, age averaged roughly 61 years, and more than 75% were male.

The CDR3 extends over 16 amino acids. The ends were cut back, 5 bases at V and 7 bases at J, with 23 bases in the middle. Looked up from germline, CDR1 is SEHNR and CDR2 is FQNEAQ (reference sequence). Profiled with immunoSEQ multiplex PCR; TCRdb holds only in-frame clones, not every one. The profile shows tens of thousands of clones, roughly 73% of them singletons. Blood was sampled at baseline, cycle 4 day 1, and cycle 7 day 1. The sample in question was CD4+ or CD8+ T cells sorted from blood, obtained in a trial of the OX40 agonist ivuxolimab. This receptor was obtained from an adult with an advanced solid tumor such as melanoma, head and neck, liver or kidney cancer. V and J are TRBV7-9 and TRBJ1-2, with D possibly TRBD1 on 5 matching bases. This CDR3 is CASSASGGRDLSGYTF. The CDR3, as DNA: TGTGCCAGCAGCGCGAGTGGCGGCAGGGACTTGAGTGGCTACACCTTC.